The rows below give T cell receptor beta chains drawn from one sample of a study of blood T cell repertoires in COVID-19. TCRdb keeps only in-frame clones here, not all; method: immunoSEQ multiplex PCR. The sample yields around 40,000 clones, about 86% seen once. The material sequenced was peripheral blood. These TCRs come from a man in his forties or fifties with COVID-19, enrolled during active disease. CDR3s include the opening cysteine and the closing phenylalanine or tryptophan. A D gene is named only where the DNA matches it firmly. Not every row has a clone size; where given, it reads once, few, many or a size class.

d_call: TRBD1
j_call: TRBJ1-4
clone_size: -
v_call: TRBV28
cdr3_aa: CATSGQRRNEKLFF
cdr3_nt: TGTGCCACCTCGGGACAGCGGAGAAATGAAAAACTGTTTTTT

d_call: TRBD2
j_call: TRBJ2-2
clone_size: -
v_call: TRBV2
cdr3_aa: CASNEGLAGAGELFF
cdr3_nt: TGTGCCAGCAATGAGGGACTAGCGGGGGCCGGGGAGCTGTTTTTT

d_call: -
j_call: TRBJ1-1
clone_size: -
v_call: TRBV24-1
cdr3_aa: CATRRGNTEAFF
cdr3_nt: TGTGCCACCCGCCGGGGGAACACTGAAGCTTTCTTT

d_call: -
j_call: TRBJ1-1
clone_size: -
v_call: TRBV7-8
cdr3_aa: CASSPRGQTEAFF
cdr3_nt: TGTGCCAGCAGCCCGAGAGGACAGACTGAAGCTTTCTTT

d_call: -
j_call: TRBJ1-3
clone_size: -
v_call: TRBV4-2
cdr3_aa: CASSQDVGVSGNTIYF
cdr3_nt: TGTGCCAGCAGCCAAGACGTAGGGGTCTCTGGAAACACCATATATTTT

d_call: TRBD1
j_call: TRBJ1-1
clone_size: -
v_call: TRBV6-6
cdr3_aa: CASSYGQGVNTEAFF
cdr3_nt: TGTGCCAGCAGTTACGGACAGGGGGTGAACACTGAAGCTTTCTTT

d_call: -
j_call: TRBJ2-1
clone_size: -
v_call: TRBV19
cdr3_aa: CASLSWNEQFF
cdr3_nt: TGTGCCAGCCTAAGCTGGAATGAGCAGTTCTTC

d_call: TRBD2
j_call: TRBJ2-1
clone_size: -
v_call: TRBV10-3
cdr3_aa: CAIRASGGNEQFF
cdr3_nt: TGTGCCATCAGGGCTAGCGGCGGCAATGAGCAGTTCTTC

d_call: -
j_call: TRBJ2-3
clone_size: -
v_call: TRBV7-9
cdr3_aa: CASSLEGQAVDTQYF
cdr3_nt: TGTGCCAGCAGCTTAGAGGGGCAGGCTGTAGATACGCAGTATTTT

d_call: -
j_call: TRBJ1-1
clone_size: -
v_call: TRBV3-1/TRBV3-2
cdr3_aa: CASSPTENTEAFF
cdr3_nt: TGTGCCAGCAGCCCCACAGAGAACACTGAAGCTTTCTTT

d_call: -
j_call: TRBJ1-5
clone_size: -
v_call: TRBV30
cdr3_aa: CAWSMGAQPQHF
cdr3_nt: TGTGCCTGGAGTATGGGGGCCCAGCCCCAGCATTTT

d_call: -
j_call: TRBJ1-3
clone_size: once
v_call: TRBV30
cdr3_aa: CAWRPWGASTSGNTIYF
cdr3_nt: TGTGCCTGGAGACCCTGGGGCGCATCTACCTCTGGAAACACCATATATTTT

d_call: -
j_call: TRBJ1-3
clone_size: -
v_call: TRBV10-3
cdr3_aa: CAILSVGGNTIYF
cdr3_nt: TGTGCCATCCTGTCCGTCGGTGGAAACACCATATATTTT

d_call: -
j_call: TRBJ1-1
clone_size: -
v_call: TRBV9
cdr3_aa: CASSVDGTQGLNTEAFF
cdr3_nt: TGTGCCAGCAGCGTAGATGGGACACAGGGATTGAACACTGAAGCTTTCTTT

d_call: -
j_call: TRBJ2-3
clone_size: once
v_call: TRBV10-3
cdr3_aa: CAIRNPTGRSTDTQYF
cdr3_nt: TGTGCCATCAGGAACCCAACAGGAAGAAGCACAGATACGCAGTATTTT

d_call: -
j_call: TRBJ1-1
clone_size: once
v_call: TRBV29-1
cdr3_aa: CSVGGAGRTEAFF
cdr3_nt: TGCAGCGTCGGGGGGGCAGGCAGGACTGAAGCTTTCTTT

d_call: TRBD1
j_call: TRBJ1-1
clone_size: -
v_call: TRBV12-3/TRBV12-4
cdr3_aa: CASSLAGQSEAFF
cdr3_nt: TGTGCCAGCAGTTTAGCGGGACAGAGTGAAGCTTTCTTT

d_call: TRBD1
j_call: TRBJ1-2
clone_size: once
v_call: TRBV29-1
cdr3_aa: CSVEEFGTDYGYTF
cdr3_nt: TGCAGCGTTGAGGAATTCGGGACAGACTATGGCTACACCTTC

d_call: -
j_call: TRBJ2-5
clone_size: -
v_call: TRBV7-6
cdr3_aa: CASSQQGAGQETQYF
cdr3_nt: TGTGCCAGCAGCCAACAGGGAGCGGGGCAAGAGACCCAGTACTTC

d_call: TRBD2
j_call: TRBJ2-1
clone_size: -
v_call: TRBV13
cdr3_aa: CASSSSQGLAFYNEQFF
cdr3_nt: TGTGCCAGCAGCTCGAGCCAGGGACTAGCGTTTTACAATGAGCAGTTCTTC

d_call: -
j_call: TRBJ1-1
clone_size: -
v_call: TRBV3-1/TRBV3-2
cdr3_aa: CASSLDRNTEAFF
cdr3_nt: TGTGCCAGCAGCCTCGACAGGAACACTGAAGCTTTCTTT

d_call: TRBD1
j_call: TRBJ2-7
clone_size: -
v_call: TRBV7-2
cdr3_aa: CASSLRATGTYEQYF
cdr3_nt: TGTGCCAGCAGCTTACGCGCGACAGGGACGTACGAGCAGTACTTC

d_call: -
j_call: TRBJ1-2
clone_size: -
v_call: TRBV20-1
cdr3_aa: CSRGSGYGYTF
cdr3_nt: TGCAGTCGGGGGTCGGGCTATGGCTACACCTTC

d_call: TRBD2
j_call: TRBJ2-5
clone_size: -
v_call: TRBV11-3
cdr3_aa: CASSLGSSGRADETQYF
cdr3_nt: TGTGCCAGCAGCTTAGGCTCCAGCGGGAGGGCCGATGAGACCCAGTACTTC

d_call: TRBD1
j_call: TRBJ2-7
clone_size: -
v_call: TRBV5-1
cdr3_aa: CASSYRDRAYEQYF
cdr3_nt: TGCGCCAGCAGCTACCGGGACAGGGCCTACGAGCAGTACTTC

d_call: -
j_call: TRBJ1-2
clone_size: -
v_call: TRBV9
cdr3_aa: CASSVGEEVNYGYTF
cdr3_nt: TGTGCCAGCAGCGTAGGGGAGGAGGTTAACTATGGCTACACCTTC

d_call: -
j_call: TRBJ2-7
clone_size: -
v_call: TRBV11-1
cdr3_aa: CASSPAGDYEQYF
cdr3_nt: TGTGCCAGCAGCCCCGCAGGGGACTACGAGCAGTACTTC

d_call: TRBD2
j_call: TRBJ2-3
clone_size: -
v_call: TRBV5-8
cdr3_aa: CASSQTPRAGGLDTQYF
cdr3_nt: TGTGCCAGCAGCCAGACACCGAGAGCGGGAGGGTTGGATACGCAGTATTTT

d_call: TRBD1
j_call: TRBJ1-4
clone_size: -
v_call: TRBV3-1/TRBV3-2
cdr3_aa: CASRASGTGNEKLFF
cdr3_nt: TGTGCCAGCAGAGCCTCCGGGACAGGGAATGAAAAACTGTTTTTT

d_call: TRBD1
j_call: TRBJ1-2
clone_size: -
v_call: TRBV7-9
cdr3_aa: CASSLGGQGPQNYGYTF
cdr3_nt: TGTGCCAGCAGTTTGGGGGGACAGGGGCCTCAGAACTATGGCTACACCTTC

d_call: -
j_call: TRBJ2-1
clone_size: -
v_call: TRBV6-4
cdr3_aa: CASSDSSLGRRGEQFF
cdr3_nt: TGTGCCAGCAGTGATTCATCACTAGGACGGCGGGGTGAGCAGTTCTTC

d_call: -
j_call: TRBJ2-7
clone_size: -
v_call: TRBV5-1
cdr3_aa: CASSPGSLTYEQYF
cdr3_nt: TGCGCCAGCAGCCCAGGGTCGTTGACCTACGAGCAGTACTTC

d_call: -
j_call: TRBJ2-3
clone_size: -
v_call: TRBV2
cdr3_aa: CASGRGGVGTDTQYF
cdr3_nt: TGTGCCAGCGGCCGCGGCGGAGTGGGCACAGATACGCAGTATTTT

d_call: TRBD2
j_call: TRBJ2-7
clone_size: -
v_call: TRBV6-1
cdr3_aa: CASSEVATSGPYEQYF
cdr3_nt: TGTGCCAGCAGTGAAGTGGCGACTAGCGGTCCCTACGAGCAGTACTTC

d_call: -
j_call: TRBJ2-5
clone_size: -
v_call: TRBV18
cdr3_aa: CASSPRVSAETQYF
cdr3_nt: TGTGCCAGCTCACCTAGAGTCAGCGCCGAGACCCAGTACTTC

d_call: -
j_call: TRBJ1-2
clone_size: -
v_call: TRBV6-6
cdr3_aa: CASSYSPRQAHYGYTF
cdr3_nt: TGTGCCAGCAGTTACTCGCCCCGACAGGCACACTATGGCTACACCTTC

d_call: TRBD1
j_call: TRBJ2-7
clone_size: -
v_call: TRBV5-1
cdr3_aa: CASSLGDRGHEQYF
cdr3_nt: TGCGCCAGCAGCCTGGGGGACAGGGGTCACGAGCAGTACTTC

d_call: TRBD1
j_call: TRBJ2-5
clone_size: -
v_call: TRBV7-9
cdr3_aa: CASSVPTGGQETQYF
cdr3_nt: TGTGCCAGCAGCGTCCCGACAGGGGGCCAAGAGACCCAGTACTTC

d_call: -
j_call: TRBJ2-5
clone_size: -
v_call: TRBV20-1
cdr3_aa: CSASRENQETQYF
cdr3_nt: TGCAGTGCTAGTCGGGAGAACCAAGAGACCCAGTACTTC

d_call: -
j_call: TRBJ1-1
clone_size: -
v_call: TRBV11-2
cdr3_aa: CASSLSGVATEAFF
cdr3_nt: TGTGCCAGCAGCTTATCGGGGGTGGCCACTGAAGCTTTCTTT